This T cell receptor (beta chain) was sequenced in a study of blood T cell repertoires in COVID-19. Study context: PBMCs, B-cell-depleted T cells, or T cells provided the cDNA or gDNA that made up the material.

In the original processing: Reference gene primer amplification gave nucleated cell count estimates. Sequencing was performed with immunoSEQ multiplex PCR; in TCRdb, only in-frame clones are kept and a portion is missing. D and trimming come from the DNA, and the V and J calls and clone size come from that table. The sample contains tens of thousands of clones, 85% to 90% of which appear only once. Germline trimming cut 5 bases from V and 2 bases from J; bases unmatched to any gene: 8. Germline CDR1 reads MDHEN; CDR2 reads SYDVKM. CDR3 size: 16 residues. The receptor comes from a man older than 75 with active COVID-19. Sequenced: peripheral blood. The chain couples TRBV28 to TRBJ2-3; TRBD1 agrees at 9 bases. The CDR3 nucleotides read TGTGCCAGCAGTGGGTCCGGGACAGGGAACACAGATACGCAGTATTTT. This sequence encodes CASSGSGTGNTDTQYF.